The table lists the clone carrying this T cell receptor beta chain with a few counts. What it recognizes is unknown. A much larger clonotype is one base distant, so this may be a read error. Next came a second PCR, run for roughly 6 to 11 cycles, which used a sample-barcoded 5' primer along with a J-beta primer mix. Via MiXCR, TCRdb re-called the 5' RACE reads, giving one row per CDR3 protein. Found here are hundreds of thousands of distinct CDR3 sequences, approximately 30% of them singletons; the top ten hold about 15%. This specimen comes from a study of blood T cells in healthy people across ages. Study conclusions and caveats: CMV status of donors was not determined, possibly confounding expanded clonotype changes.

Germline loops: CDR1 SEHNR, CDR2 FQNEAQ (reference sequence). This CDR3 is built from 13 residues. Sample: blood. This sequence was found in a woman older than 75 in good health. The rearrangement uses TRBV7-9 and TRBJ1-2; D not certain. In DNA form, the CDR3 reads TGTTCCAGCAGCTTAGCTGCAGCCTATGGCTACACCTTC. It yields the protein CSSSLAAAYGYTF.